This T cell receptor (beta chain) was observed in a study of early T cells in non-severe SARS-CoV-2 infection. On the study more broadly: Chains were unpaired, as sequencing was done on bulk RNA from unsorted whole blood. General study findings and limits: VDJdb matching skewed toward anti-spike CD8 responses, missing private and CD4 specificities.

The CDR3 runs to 12 residues. The V gene lost 5 bases and the J gene lost 4 bases, with 9 bases spanning the gap. Looked up from germline, CDR1 is SEHNR and CDR2 is FQNEAQ (reference sequence). The table lists this clonotype with many counts. Its antigen is not identified. Unique molecular identifiers (one per individual cDNA molecule) were attached. Each CDR3 protein is one row after TCRdb ran MiXCR on the 5' RACE reads. The sample carries more than 40,000 distinct CDR3 sequences, 5% to 5.5% recorded once. The source was whole blood, collected at baseline. The chain employs TRBV7-9 and TRBJ2-7; D uncertain. The TCR comes from an adult who was a healthcare worker with PCR-confirmed SARS-CoV-2 infection or an uninfected control (not recorded which). CDR3 sequence reads: CASSPAYYEQYF. The DNA for the CDR3 is TGTGCCAGCAGCCCCGCCTATTACGAGCAGTACTTC.